These 10 T cell receptor beta chains share one sample of origin, sequenced in a study of blood T cell repertoires in COVID-19. Profiled with immunoSEQ multiplex PCR; TCRdb holds only in-frame clones, not every one. The table shows 300,000 to 400,000 clones, with approximately 90% occurring only once. The sequenced sample consisted of PBMCs or T cells enriched from blood (not recorded which). The receptors originated from a woman aged 25 to 39 with acute COVID-19.

The chain employs TRBV7-2 and TRBJ1-3; 7 bases map to TRBD1. Per germline, CDR1 SGHTA and CDR2 FQGNSA. Trimming at V came to 5 bases and at J to 0 bases, leaving 10 bases not matched to a gene. The CDR3 covers 17 residues. CDR3 nucleotides: TGTGCCAGCAGCGCTGCCGGGACAGCCTACTCTGGAAACACCATATATTTT. Its protein product is CASSAAGTAYSGNTIYF.

The chain combines TRBV4-3 with TRBJ1-4; D is ambiguous. V dropped 0 bases and J dropped 5 bases, with 16 bases sitting between them. Germline CDR1 is LGHNA and CDR2 is YSLEER. This CDR3 is 17 amino acids long. This CDR3 is CASSQEDGRGWNEKLFF. In nucleotides, the CDR3 is TGCGCCAGCAGCCAAGAGGATGGGCGGGGATGGAATGAAAAACTGTTTTTT.

The V gene is TRBV29-1, the J gene TRBJ1-4, with 9 bases aligning to TRBD1. Trimming took 6 bases from V and 4 from J; bases not matched to a gene: 6. CDR1 and CDR2 (germline): SQVTM, ANQGSEA. The CDR3 totals 14 residues. CDR3 sequence reads: CSVLPGQGNEKLFF. The CDR3 bases are TGCAGCGTCTTACCGGGACAGGGTAATGAAAAACTGTTTTTT.

The CDR3 region is CASSGSSGRVFMGSEQYF. The CDR3 DNA sequence: TGTGCCAGCAGTGGGTCTAGTGGGCGGGTGTTCATGGGAAGCGAGCAGTACTTC. The gene calls are TRBV28 and TRBJ2-7; tentatively, D is TRBD2 (5 bases). The CDR3 has 18 amino acids. V shed 5 bases and J shed 6 bases, with 29 bases lying between them. Germline values: CDR1 MDHEN, CDR2 SYDVKM.

J is TRBJ1-3 and V is TRBV18; D gene ambiguous. This CDR3 is built from 18 residues. Trimming took off 3 bases at V and 0 bases at J, with 18 bases between the two ends. Per germline, CDR1 KGHSH and CDR2 LQKENI. CDR3 region: CASSPVGSVGSSGNTIYF. CDR3 coding DNA: TGTGCCAGCTCACCTGTAGGCTCGGTGGGGAGCTCTGGAAACACCATATATTTT.

The DNA for the CDR3 is TGTGCCAGCTCACCAGCGTCGAACACTGAAGCTTTCTTT. As protein: CASSPASNTEAFF. The chain couples TRBV18 to TRBJ1-1; no firm D call. Per germline, CDR1 KGHSH and CDR2 LQKENI. The CDR3 is 13 residues long. V lost 2 bases and J lost 1, with 5 bases in between.

This chain links TRBV10-2 with TRBJ2-7; D is uncertain. The CDR3 consists of 11 residues. Trimming pared 8 bases from V and 3 bases from J, leaving 8 bases between. The germline V gene has CDR1 WSHSY and CDR2 SAAADI. CDR3 bases: TGCGCCAGCGGCAGGTTCTACGAGCAGTACTTC. Protein: CASGRFYEQYF.

The chain uses TRBV28 and TRBJ1-1, with TRBD1 matching 10 bases. The CDR3 has 16 amino acids. V was clipped by 5 bases and J by 2 bases; unmatched bases: 8. Germline CDR1 is MDHEN and CDR2 is SYDVKM. The CDR3 bases are TGTGCCAGCAGTACCCCGGGACAGGGGCCTAACACTGAAGCTTTCTTT. Translating gives CASSTPGQGPNTEAFF.

The V gene is TRBV24-1, the J gene TRBJ1-2; possibly TRBD1 for D (5 bases). V lost 3 bases to trimming and J lost 7 bases, with 14 bases between them. This CDR3 contains 14 residues. The germline V gene has CDR1 KGHDR and CDR2 SFDVKD. CDR3 amino acids: CATSDPKGRAGYTF. The CDR3 nucleotides are TGTGCCACCAGTGATCCAAAAGGCAGGGCTGGCTACACCTTC.

The CDR3 here is CASSYNRDRDHEAFF. As DNA, the CDR3 is TGTGCCAGCAGTTACAACCGGGACAGGGACCATGAAGCTTTCTTT. This rearrangement joins TRBV6-2 or TRBV6-3 to TRBJ1-1; the match to TRBD1 covers 9 bases. The trim removed 2 bases at V and 7 bases at J, leaving 8 bases unmatched. Germline CDR1 MNHEY, CDR2 SVGEGT. There are 15 residues in the CDR3.